This T cell receptor (beta chain) was identified in a study of T cells after yellow fever vaccination. Study-wide background: Those fractions that held only low numbers of cells were prepared using the SMART-Seq v4 Ultra Low Input RNA kit. Study conclusions and caveats: High-abundance clonotypes from the bulk population could contaminate FACS-sorted repertoires. Most primary-vaccination clones reappeared after the booster (approximately 95% CD4, roughly 88% CD8).

Worth noting for this clonotype: What it recognizes is unknown.

A universal primer site and UMIs were added as TCR cDNA was made by 5'RACE template switching. TCRdb processed the 5' RACE reads anew with MiXCR; each CDR3 protein has one entry. The table has 450,000 to 600,000 distinct CDR3 sequences, about 13% seen once. The ends lost 7 bases at V and 4 bases at J; junction bases unmatched: 9. CDR3 length equals 14 residues. Germline V gene sequence: CDR1 SGHRS, CDR2 YFSETQ. This clonotype originated in a young man who received the YFV17D yellow fever vaccine. The chain couples TRBV5-1 to TRBJ2-3; 7 bases line up with TRBD2. The source was PBMCs, collected on the day of the yellow fever booster vaccination. CDR3 nucleotide sequence: TGCGCCAGCGGCCTTTGGGAGGGCGCAGATACGCAGTATTTT. Protein: CASGLWEGADTQYF.